The sequence of this T cell receptor beta chain was determined in a study of shared clonotypes between healthy human individuals. A split of CD4+ cells into CD45RA+ naive and CD45RA-negative memory subsets was performed. CDR3 length: 14 residues. Trimming shortened V by 3 bases and J by 3 bases, and 11 bases separated the two germline ends. Germline CDR1 MDHEN, CDR2 SYDVKM. Produced via immunoSEQ multiplex PCR; TCRdb's table is partial and in-frame only. This sample has under 2.5 million clones, with around 92% found just once. The receptor was derived from a man younger than 30 in good health. Some clones in this sample may be carry-over from other donors' samples. This chain links TRBV28 with TRBJ1-1, with D maybe TRBD1 (5 bases). Source material: naive CD4+ T cells from PBMCs. Subset reported: CD45RA+ positively selected. CDR3 amino acids: CASSFAAGYTEAFF. As DNA, the CDR3 is TGTGCCAGCAGTTTTGCTGCAGGGTACACTGAAGCTTTCTTT. Complete variable domain (other parts from reference TRBV28 and TRBJ1-1): DVKVTQSSRYLVKRTGEKVFLECVQDMDHENMFWYRQDPGLGLRLIYFSYDVKMKEKGDIPEGYSVSREKKERFSLILESASTNQTSMYLCASSFAAGYTEAFFGQGTRLTVV.